This TCR beta chain was recovered during a study of T cell responses to AZD1222 COVID-19 vaccine. Study-wide points: The donors showed a predominance of white British ancestry and of females, with possible underestimation of clonal diversity. Spike as a whole was targeted by vaccine-associated CD4 TCRs, dominant at 160-218 and 743-854.

Here immunoSEQ multiplex PCR was the method, and the copy in TCRdb shows in-frame clones only, minus some. The table shows about 150,000 clones, with 85% to 90% occurring only once. The V end was cut by 2 bases, the J end by 1 base, with 5 bases between. This CDR3 spans 13 amino acids. Germline loops: CDR1 SGHNT, CDR2 YENEEA. Turning to this clone: Antigen specificity is unknown.

The J gene is TRBJ1-1, the V gene TRBV11-3; the D is unclear. The sequences come from peripheral blood, collected on day 0 of MenACWY control vaccination. The receptor's source is an adult in good health. The CDR3 reads CASSLSRNTEAFF. CDR3 bases: TGTGCCAGCAGCTTATCTCGGAACACTGAAGCTTTCTTT.